The clone carrying this TCR beta chain has at least ten counts. Its specificity is unknown. The data originate from a study of metastatic and nonmetastatic thyroid tumors. About the study: Repertoire comparisons spanned blood and tumor or nodule tissue from malignant and benign thyroid patients. Findings and limits, study-wide: It was reportedly found that TCR beta diversity was significantly higher in malignant thyroid tumors than in benign nodules, a difference seen in both blood and tumor samples.

The authors' processing: Building a distant-metastasis classifier for papillary thyroid cancer drew on CDR3 differences across clinicopathological groups. TCRdb reprocessed the PCR reads via MiXCR. TCRdb assigned the V and J calls; the authors' analysis was not used. The data contain about 19,000 clones, around 17% of them singletons. The germline V gene encodes CDR1 LNHDA and CDR2 SQIVND (reference sequence). The V end lost 2 bases, the J end lost 0 bases, and 17 bases lay between the germline ends. CDR3 length equals 18 residues. Thyroid surgery was performed in patients who had received no treatment beforehand.

The receptor was derived from a male donor with papillary thyroid cancer or a benign thyroid nodule (not recorded which). Some clones in this sample may be carry-over from other donors' samples. This chain connects TRBV19 to TRBJ2-1; a weak D match, TRBD2 (6 bases). The sample comprised blood. CDR3 loop: CASSISLGSSSSYNEQFF. The CDR3 DNA is TGTGCCAGTAGTATATCCCTCGGGAGCTCTAGCTCCTACAATGAGCAGTTCTTC.